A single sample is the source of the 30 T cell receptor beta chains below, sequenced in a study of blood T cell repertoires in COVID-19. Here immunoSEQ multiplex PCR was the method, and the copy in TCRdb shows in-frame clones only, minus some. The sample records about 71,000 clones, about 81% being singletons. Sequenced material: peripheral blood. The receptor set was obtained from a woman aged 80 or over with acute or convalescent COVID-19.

CDR3 DNA sequence: TGCAGCGTTGAAGATCGATTCGGGGTCGATAACTATGGCTACACCTTC. Its translation: CSVEDRFGVDNYGYTF. The chain recombines TRBV29-1 with TRBJ1-2; D is undetermined. Germline lookup yields CDR1 SQVTM and CDR2 ANQGSEA. V lost 0 bases and J 1 base, leaving 15 bases between the germline ends. This CDR3 comprises 16 residues. Complete variable domain (other parts from reference TRBV29-1 and TRBJ1-2): SAVISQKPSRDICQRGTSLTIQCQVDSQVTMMFWYRQQPGQSLTLIATANQGSEATYESGFVIDKFPISRPNLTFSTLTVSNMSPEDSSIYLCSVEDRFGVDNYGYTFGSGTRLTVV.

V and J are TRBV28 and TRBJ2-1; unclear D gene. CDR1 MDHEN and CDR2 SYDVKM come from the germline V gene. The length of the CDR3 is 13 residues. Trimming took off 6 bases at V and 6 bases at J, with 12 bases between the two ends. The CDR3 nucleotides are TGTGCCAGCAGCACACCCCGGAGCAATGAGCAGTTCTTC. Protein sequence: CASSTPRSNEQFF.

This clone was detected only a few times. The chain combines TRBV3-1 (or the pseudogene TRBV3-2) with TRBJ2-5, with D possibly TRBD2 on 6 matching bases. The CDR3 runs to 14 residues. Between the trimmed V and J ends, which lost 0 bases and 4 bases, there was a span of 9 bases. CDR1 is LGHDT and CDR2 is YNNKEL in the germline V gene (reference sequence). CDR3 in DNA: TGTGCCAGCAGCCAAGATGTGGGGGGAGAGACCCAGTACTTC. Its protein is CASSQDVGGETQYF.

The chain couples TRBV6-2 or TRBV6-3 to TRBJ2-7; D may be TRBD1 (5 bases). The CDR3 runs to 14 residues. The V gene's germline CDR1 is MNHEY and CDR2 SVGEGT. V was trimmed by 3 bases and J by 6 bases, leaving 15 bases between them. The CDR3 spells CASSYMLQGSEQYF. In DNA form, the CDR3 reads TGTGCCAGCAGTTATATGTTGCAGGGATCCGAGCAGTACTTC.

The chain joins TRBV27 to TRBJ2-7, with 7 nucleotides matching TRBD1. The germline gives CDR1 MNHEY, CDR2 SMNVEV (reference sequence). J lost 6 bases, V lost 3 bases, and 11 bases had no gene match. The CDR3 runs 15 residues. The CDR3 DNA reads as TGTGCCAGCAGTTTTAACAGGGGCGGAGTAGGCGAGCAGTACTTC. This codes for CASSFNRGGVGEQYF.

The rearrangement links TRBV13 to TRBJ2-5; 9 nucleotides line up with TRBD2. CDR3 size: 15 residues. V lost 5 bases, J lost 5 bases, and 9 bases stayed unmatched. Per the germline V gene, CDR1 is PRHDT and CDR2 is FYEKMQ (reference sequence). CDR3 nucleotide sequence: TGTGCCAGCAGCGGACGAGCGGGGGGCCGGGAGACCCAGTACTTC. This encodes CASSGRAGGRETQYF. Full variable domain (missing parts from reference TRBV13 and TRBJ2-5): AAGVIQSPRHLIKEKRETATLKCYPIPRHDTVYWYQQGPGQDPQFLISFYEKMQSDKGSIPDRFSAQQFSDYHSELNMSSLELGDSALYFCASSGRAGGRETQYFGPGTRLLVL.

The CDR3 DNA sequence: TGTGCCAGCAGCTTAGGGGCTCCCTACGAGCAGTACTTC. Protein product: CASSLGAPYEQYF. The chain links TRBV7-6 to TRBJ2-7; no clear D. CDR1 and CDR2 from the germline V gene are SGHVS and FNYEAQ. The V end lost 1 base, the J end lost 2 bases, and 6 bases lay between the germline ends. The CDR3 contains 13 residues.

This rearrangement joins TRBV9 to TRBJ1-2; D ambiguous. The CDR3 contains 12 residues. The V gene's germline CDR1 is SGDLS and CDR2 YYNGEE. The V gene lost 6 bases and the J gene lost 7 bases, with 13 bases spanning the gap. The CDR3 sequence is CASTQIGGGYTF. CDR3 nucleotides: TGTGCCAGCACCCAGATCGGCGGTGGCTACACCTTC. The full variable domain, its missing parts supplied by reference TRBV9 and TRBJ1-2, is DSGVTQTPKHLITATGQRVTLRCSPRSGDLSVYWYQQSLDQGLQFLIQYYNGEERAKGNILERFSAQQFPDLHSELNLSSLELGDSALYFCASTQIGGGYTFGSGTRLTVV.

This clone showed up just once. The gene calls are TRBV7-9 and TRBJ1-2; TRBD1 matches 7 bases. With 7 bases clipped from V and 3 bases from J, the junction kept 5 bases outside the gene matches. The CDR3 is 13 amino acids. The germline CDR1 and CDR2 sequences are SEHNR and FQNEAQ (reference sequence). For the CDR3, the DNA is TGTGCCAGCAACCGACAGGGATACTATGGCTACACCTTC. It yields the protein CASNRQGYYGYTF.

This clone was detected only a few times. The CDR3 nucleotides read TGTGCCACCAGTGACCCTGCCCCTAGCGGATCCTACAATGAGCAGTTCTTC. It codes for CATSDPAPSGSYNEQFF. The chain combines TRBV24-1 with TRBJ2-1; 7 nucleotides agree with TRBD2. CDR1 is KGHDR, CDR2 SFDVKD, per germline. The CDR3 spans 17 residues. The J segment lost 1 base and the V segment lost 4 bases, leaving 9 bases of the junction unmatched.

The CDR3 region has the DNA TGTGCCAGCAGCTCCCAGGGGCGACAAGAGACCCAGTACTTC. This translates into CASSSQGRQETQYF. The V gene is TRBV7-9, the J gene TRBJ2-5; TRBD1 might be the D (6 bases). The CDR3 length is 14 residues. Germline lookup yields CDR1 SEHNR and CDR2 FQNEAQ (reference sequence). Trimming cost V 4 bases and J 2 bases, with 11 bases left between them.

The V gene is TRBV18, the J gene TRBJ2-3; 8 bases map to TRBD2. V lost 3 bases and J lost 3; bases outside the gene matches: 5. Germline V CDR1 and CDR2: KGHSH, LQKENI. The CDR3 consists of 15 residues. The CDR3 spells CASSPFPSGTDTQYF. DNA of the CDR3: TGTGCCAGCTCACCGTTTCCTAGCGGGACAGATACGCAGTATTTT.

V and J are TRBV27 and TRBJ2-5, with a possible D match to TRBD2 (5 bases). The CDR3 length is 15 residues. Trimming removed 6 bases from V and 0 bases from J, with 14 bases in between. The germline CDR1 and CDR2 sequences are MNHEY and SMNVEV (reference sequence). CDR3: CASSRWPGDQETQYF. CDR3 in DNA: TGTGCCAGCAGCAGGTGGCCCGGGGACCAAGAGACCCAGTACTTC.

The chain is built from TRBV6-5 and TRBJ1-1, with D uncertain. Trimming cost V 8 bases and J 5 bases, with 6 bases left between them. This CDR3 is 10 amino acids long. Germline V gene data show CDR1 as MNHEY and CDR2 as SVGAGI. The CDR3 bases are TGTGCCAGCCCGGGGACTGAAGCTTTCTTT. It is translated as CASPGTEAFF.

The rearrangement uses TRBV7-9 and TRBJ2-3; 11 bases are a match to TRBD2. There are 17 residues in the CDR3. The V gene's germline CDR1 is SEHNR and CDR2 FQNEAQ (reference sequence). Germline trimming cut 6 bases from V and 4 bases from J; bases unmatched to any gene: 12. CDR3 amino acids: CASSYLAGGLRADTQYF. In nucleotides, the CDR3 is TGTGCCAGCAGTTACCTAGCGGGAGGCCTAAGGGCAGATACGCAGTATTTT.

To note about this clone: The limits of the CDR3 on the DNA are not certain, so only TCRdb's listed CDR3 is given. The CDR3: CASTLSGQGALQPQHF. The rearrangement joins TRBV19 to TRBJ1-5; the table's D gene call, TRBD1, was not cross checked with the DNA. The CDR3 spans 16 amino acids, including both terminal residues. CDR1 and CDR2 (germline): LNHDA, SQIVND (reference sequence).

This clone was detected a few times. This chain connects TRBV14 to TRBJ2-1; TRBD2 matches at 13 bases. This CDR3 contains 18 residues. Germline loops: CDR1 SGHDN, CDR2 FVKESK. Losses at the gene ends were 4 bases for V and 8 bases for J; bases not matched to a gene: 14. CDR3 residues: CASSPYQGLAGRPDEQFF. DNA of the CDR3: TGTGCCAGCAGCCCTTACCAGGGACTAGCGGGACGGCCGGATGAGCAGTTCTTC.

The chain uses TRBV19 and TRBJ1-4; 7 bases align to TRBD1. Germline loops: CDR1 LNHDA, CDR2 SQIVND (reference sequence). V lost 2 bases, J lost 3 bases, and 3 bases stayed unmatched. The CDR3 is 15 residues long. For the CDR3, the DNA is TGTGCCAGTAGTATAATAGGGGGCGCTAATGAAAAACTGTTTTTT. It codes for CASSIIGGANEKLFF.

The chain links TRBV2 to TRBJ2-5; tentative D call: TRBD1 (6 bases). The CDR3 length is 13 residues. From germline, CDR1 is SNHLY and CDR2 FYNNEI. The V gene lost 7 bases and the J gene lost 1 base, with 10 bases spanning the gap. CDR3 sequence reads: CASTRQAQETQYF. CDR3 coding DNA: TGTGCCAGCACCCGACAGGCCCAAGAGACCCAGTACTTC. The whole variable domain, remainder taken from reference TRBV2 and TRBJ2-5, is EPEVTQTPSHQVTQMGQEVILRCVPISNHLYFYWYRQILGQKVEFLVSFYNNEISEKSEIFDDQFSVERPDGSNFTLKIRSTKLEDSAMYFCASTRQAQETQYFGPGTRLLVL.

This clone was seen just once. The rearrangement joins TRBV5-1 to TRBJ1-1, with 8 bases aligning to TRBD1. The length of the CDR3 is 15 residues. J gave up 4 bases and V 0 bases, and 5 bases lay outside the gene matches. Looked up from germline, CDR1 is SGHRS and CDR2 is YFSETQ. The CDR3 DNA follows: TGCGCCAGCAGCTTGGATGGACAGGGAATCACTGAAGCTTTCTTT. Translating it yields CASSLDGQGITEAFF.

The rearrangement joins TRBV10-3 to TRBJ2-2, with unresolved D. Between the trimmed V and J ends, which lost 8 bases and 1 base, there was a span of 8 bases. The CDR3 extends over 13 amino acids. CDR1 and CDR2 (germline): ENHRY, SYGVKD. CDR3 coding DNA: TGTGCCATCCGGAGCGTGAACACCGGGGAGCTGTTTTTT. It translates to CAIRSVNTGELFF.

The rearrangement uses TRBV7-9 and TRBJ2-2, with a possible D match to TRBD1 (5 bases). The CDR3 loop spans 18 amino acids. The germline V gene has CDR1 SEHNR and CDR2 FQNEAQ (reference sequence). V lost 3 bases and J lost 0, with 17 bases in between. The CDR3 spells CASSLTAPVGPNTGELFF. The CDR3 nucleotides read TGTGCCAGCAGCTTGACCGCCCCCGTGGGGCCGAACACCGGGGAGCTGTTTTTT.

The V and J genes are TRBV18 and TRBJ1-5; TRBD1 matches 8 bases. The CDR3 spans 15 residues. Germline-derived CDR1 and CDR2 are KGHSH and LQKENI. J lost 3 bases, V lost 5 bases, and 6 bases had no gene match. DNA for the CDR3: TGTGCCAGCTCAGGACAGGGTGGGGTCAATCAGCCCCAGCATTTT. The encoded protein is CASSGQGGVNQPQHF.

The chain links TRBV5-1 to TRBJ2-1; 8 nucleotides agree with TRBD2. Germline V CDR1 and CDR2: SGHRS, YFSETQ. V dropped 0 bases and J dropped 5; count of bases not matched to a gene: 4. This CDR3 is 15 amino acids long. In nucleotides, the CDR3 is TGCGCCAGCAGCTTGGCATTAGCGGGGAACAATGAGCAGTTCTTC. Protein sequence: CASSLALAGNNEQFF.

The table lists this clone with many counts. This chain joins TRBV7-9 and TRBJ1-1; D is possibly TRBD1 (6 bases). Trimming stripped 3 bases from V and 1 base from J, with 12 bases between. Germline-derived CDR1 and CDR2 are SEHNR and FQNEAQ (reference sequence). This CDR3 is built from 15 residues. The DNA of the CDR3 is TGTGCCAGCAGCTTGCAGGGGCCGAGGAACACTGAAGCTTTCTTT. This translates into CASSLQGPRNTEAFF.

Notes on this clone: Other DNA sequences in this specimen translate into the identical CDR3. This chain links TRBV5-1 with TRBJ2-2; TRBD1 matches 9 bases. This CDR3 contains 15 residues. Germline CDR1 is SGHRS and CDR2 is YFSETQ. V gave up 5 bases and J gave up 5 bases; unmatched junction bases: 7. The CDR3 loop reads CASSLTTGGTGELFF. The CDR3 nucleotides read TGCGCCAGCAGTCTCACGACAGGGGGAACCGGGGAGCTGTTTTTT.

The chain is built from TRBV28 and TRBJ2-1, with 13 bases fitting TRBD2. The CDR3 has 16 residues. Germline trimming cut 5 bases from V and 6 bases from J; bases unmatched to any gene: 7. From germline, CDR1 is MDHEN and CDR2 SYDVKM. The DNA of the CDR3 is TGTGCCAGCAGTCCCTCGGGACTAGCGGGATTCAATGAGCAGTTCTTC. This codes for CASSPSGLAGFNEQFF.

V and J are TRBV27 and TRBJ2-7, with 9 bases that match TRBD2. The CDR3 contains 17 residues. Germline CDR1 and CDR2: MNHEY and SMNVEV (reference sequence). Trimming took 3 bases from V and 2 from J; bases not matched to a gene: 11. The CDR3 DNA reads TGTGCCAGCAGTTTGGGGATAGCGGGAGACCCAACCTACGAGCAGTACTTC. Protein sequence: CASSLGIAGDPTYEQYF.

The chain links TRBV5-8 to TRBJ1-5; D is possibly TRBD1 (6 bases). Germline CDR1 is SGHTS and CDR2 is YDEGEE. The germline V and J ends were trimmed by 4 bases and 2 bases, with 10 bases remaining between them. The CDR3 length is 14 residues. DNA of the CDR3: TGTGCCAGCAGCCTCTACAGGGGCAATCAGCCCCAGCATTTT. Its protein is CASSLYRGNQPQHF.

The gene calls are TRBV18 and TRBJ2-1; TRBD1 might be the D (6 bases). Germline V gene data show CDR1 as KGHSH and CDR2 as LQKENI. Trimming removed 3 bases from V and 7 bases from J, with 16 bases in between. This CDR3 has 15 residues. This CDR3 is CASSPRSVGGNEQFF. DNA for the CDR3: TGTGCCAGCTCACCCCGGAGTGTAGGGGGTAATGAGCAGTTCTTC.